This TCR beta chain was profiled in a study of blood T cell repertoires in COVID-19. In the study overall: T cells, B-cell-depleted T cells, or PBMCs supplied cDNA or gDNA.

In the study's own analysis: Reference gene primer amplification gave estimated nucleated cell counts. The assay was immunoSEQ multiplex PCR, and TCRdb's table has in-frame clones only and misses some. The D gene and trimming were derived from the DNA, and the V and J assignments and clone size from that table. Among about 110,000 clones, approximately 88% were seen once, and the ten largest hold about 2.2%. J gave up 9 bases and V 4 bases, and 8 bases lay outside the gene matches. This CDR3 contains 14 residues. The germline V gene encodes CDR1 SGHTA and CDR2 FQGNSA. The sample taken for sequencing was peripheral blood. V gene TRBV7-2 combines with J gene TRBJ1-5, with 8 nucleotides matching TRBD1. The source is a human donor in a cohort sampled during active COVID-19. In DNA form, the CDR3 reads TGTGCCAGCAGCTCGATACGCGACAGGGGGCCCCAGCATTTT. Protein sequence: CASSSIRDRGPQHF.